The 10 T cell receptor beta chains presented below share a single source sample, sequenced in a study of blood T cell repertoires in COVID-19. Repertoires were generated with immunoSEQ multiplex PCR, while TCRdb's copy carries only in-frame clones and drops some. The table shows about 160,000 clones, with roughly 87% occurring only once. Sequencing was done on a sample of peripheral blood. The receptors originated from a woman aged 55-70 years who had recovered from COVID-19.

The chain employs TRBV6-5 and TRBJ1-3, with D uncertain. With 8 bases removed from V and 0 bases from J, the gap between germline ends came to 14 bases. CDR1 and CDR2 from the germline V gene are MNHEY and SVGAGI. This CDR3 spans 15 amino acids. The CDR3 loop reads CASLTTIVSGNTIYF. The DNA of the CDR3 is TGTGCCAGCCTAACCACCATCGTCTCTGGAAACACCATATATTTT.

The chain joins TRBV11-1 to TRBJ2-3, with a weak D call TRBD2 (6 bases). The CDR3 covers 14 residues. Germline lookup yields CDR1 SGHAT and CDR2 FQDESV (reference sequence). With 5 bases removed from V and 3 bases from J, the gap between germline ends came to 12 bases. The CDR3: CASSKEGRTDTQYF. For the CDR3, the DNA is TGTGCCAGCAGCAAGGAGGGGAGAACAGATACGCAGTATTTT. The full variable domain, completed using reference TRBV11-1 and TRBJ2-3, is EAEVAQSPRYKITEKSQAVAFWCDPISGHATLYWYRQILGQGPELLVQFQDESVVDDSQLPKDRFSAERLKGVDSTLKIQPAELGDSAMYLCASSKEGRTDTQYFGPGTRLTVL.

The rearrangement links TRBV9 to TRBJ2-1; 7 bases line up with TRBD2. The CDR3 length is 16 residues. With V trimmed by 4 bases and J by 0 bases, 7 bases remained unmatched. The germline V gene has CDR1 SGDLS and CDR2 YYNGEE. DNA of the CDR3: TGTGCCAGCAGCCCCCTCCCGGGAGGCTCCTACAATGAGCAGTTCTTC. Protein: CASSPLPGGSYNEQFF.

This CDR3 reads CASSVYNGELFF. In DNA, the CDR3 is TGTGCCAGCAGCGTATATAACGGGGAGCTGTTTTTT. The V and J genes are TRBV9 and TRBJ2-2; no reliable D call. This CDR3 contains 12 residues. V lost 1 base and J lost 7, with 5 bases in between. Germline-derived CDR1 and CDR2 are SGDLS and YYNGEE. Full variable domain (outside the CDR3, taken from reference TRBV9 and TRBJ2-2): DSGVTQTPKHLITATGQRVTLRCSPRSGDLSVYWYQQSLDQGLQFLIQYYNGEERAKGNILERFSAQQFPDLHSELNLSSLELGDSALYFCASSVYNGELFFGEGSRLTVL.

The genes are TRBV5-1 and TRBJ2-7, with a possible D match to TRBD2 (6 bases). Trimming took 6 bases from V and 3 from J, leaving 13 bases between them. The CDR3 is made up of 13 amino acids. The germline CDR1 and CDR2 sequences are SGHRS and YFSETQ. CDR3 amino acids: CASTEAGGYEQYF. In DNA form, the CDR3 reads TGCGCCAGCACGGAGGCCGGGGGCTACGAGCAGTACTTC.

V is TRBV2 and J is TRBJ2-7; 9 nucleotides match TRBD2. V was clipped by 6 bases and J by 5 bases; unmatched bases: 11. CDR1 is SNHLY, CDR2 FYNNEI, per germline. CDR3 length: 15 amino acids. This CDR3 is CASRPGTSLRHEQYF. The CDR3, as DNA: TGTGCCAGCAGACCCGGGACTAGCTTGCGACACGAGCAGTACTTC.

The chain has TRBV19 and TRBJ2-3, with a weak D call TRBD2 (5 bases). Germline CDR1 is LNHDA and CDR2 is SQIVND (reference sequence). CDR3 size: 16 residues. The germline V and J ends were trimmed by 0 bases and 2 bases, with 12 bases remaining between them. CDR3 nucleotides: TGTGCCAGTAGTATAGACATCTCGGGGTCCACAGATACGCAGTATTTT. This translates into CASSIDISGSTDTQYF.

V gene TRBV28 combines with J gene TRBJ1-6; unclear D gene. Trimming shortened V by 2 bases and J by 6 bases, and 8 bases separated the two germline ends. The germline gives CDR1 MDHEN, CDR2 SYDVKM. This CDR3 spans 14 amino acids. In DNA form, the CDR3 reads TGTGCCAGCAGTTTAGTTCAGGCTAATTCACCCCTCCACTTT. This sequence encodes CASSLVQANSPLHF.

This chain links TRBV11-3 with TRBJ2-1; maybe TRBD2 (5 bases). The CDR3 loop spans 14 amino acids. The germline V gene encodes CDR1 SGHNT and CDR2 YENEEA. V dropped 5 bases and J dropped 5 bases, with 13 bases sitting between them. CDR3 residues: CASSRGGSDNEQFF. The DNA for the CDR3 is TGTGCCAGCAGCCGCGGCGGGTCTGACAATGAGCAGTTCTTC.

This sequence joins TRBV3-1 (or the pseudogene TRBV3-2) and TRBJ1-5; a weak D match, TRBD1 (6 bases). The CDR3 runs to 14 residues. The V gene's germline CDR1 is LGHDT and CDR2 YNNKEL (reference sequence). Trimming took off 4 bases at V and 3 bases at J, with 10 bases between the two ends. CDR3 in DNA: TGTGCCAGCAGCCTCGGACAGCTCAATCAGCCCCAGCATTTT. Encoded protein: CASSLGQLNQPQHF.